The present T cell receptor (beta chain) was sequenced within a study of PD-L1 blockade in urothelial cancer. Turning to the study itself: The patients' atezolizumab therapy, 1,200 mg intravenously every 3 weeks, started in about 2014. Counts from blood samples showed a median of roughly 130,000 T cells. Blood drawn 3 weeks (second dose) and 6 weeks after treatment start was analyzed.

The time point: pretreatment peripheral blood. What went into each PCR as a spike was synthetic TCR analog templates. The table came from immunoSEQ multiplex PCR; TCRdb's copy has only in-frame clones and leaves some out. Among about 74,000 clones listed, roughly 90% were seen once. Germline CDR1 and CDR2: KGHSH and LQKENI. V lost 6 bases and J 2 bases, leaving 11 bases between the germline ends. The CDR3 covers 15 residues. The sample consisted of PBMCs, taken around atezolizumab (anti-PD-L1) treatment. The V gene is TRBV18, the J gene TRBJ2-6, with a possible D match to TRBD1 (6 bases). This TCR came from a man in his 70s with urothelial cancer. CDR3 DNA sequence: TGTGCCAGCTCTACAGGGAACGCTGGGGCCAACGTCCTGACTTTC. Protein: CASSTGNAGANVLTF.